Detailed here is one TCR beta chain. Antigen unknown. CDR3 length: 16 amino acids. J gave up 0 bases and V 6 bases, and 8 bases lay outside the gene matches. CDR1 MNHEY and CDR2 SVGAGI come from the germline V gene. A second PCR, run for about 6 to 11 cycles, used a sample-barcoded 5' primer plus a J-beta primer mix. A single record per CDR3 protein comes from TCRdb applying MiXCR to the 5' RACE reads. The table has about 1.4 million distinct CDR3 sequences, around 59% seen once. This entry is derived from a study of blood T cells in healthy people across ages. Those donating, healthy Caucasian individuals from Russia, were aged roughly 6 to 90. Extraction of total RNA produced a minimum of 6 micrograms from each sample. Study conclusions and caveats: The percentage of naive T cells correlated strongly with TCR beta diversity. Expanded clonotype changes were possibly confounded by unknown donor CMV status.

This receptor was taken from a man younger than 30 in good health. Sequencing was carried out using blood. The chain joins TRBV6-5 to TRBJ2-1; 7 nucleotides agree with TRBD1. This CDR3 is CASRSTGTASYNEQFF. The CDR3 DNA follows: TGTGCCAGCAGGTCTACCGGGACAGCCTCCTACAATGAGCAGTTCTTC.